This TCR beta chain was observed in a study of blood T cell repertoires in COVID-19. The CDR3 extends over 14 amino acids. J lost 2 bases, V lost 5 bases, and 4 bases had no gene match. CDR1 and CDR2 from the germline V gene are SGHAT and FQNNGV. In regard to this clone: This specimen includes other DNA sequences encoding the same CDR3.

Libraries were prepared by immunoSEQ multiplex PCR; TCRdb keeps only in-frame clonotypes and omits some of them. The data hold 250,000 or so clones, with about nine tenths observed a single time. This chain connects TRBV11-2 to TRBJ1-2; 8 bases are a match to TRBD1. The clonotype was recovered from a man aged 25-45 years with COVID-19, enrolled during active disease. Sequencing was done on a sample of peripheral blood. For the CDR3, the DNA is TGTGCCAGCAGCCCGACAGGGGTAAACTATGGCTACACCTTC. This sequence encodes CASSPTGVNYGYTF.